This TCR beta chain was found in a study of cytomegalovirus exposure and HLA in healthy donors. The CDR3 sequence is 14 residues long. Germline V gene data show CDR1 as SGHDT and CDR2 as YYEEEE. With 4 bases clipped from V and 4 bases from J, the junction kept 6 bases outside the gene matches. PCR involved 60 Vbeta and 13 Jbeta primers. Here immunoSEQ multiplex PCR was the method, and the copy in TCRdb shows in-frame clones only, minus some. The sample lists 35,000 to 45,000 clones, roughly half seen once, with 12% in the top ten. The clonotype was recovered from a human donor in good health. Source material: PBMCs. The J gene is TRBJ2-3, the V gene TRBV5-6, with 7 bases lining up with TRBD1. The CDR3 region is CASSPGQIPDTQYF. The DNA for the CDR3 is TGTGCCAGCAGCCCGGGACAGATCCCAGATACGCAGTATTTT.